This TCR beta chain comes out of a study of blood T cells in healthy people across ages. Study details: Template switching caught about one barcoded beta molecule for each two T cells.

The CDR3 consists of 17 residues. Losses at the gene ends were 0 bases for V and 2 bases for J; bases not matched to a gene: 7. Germline loops: CDR1 MNHNY, CDR2 SVGAGI (reference sequence). This clonotype was seen only a few times. It was with a sample-barcoded 5' primer and a J-beta primer mix that a second PCR of about 6 to 12 cycles was run. Tags on each cDNA molecule came from a template-switch adaptor with 12 random nucleotides. TCRdb itself ran the 5' RACE reads through MiXCR, one entry per CDR3 protein. The sample consists of approximately 800,000 distinct CDR3 sequences, less than 80% of them appearing once.

This chain links TRBV6-6 with TRBJ2-5; TRBD2 matches 9 bases. The sample comprised blood. The sequence was collected from a man aged 30 to 45 in good health. The CDR3 region has the DNA TGTGCCAGCAGTTACTCGAATCTAGCGGGACCTCAAGAGACCCAGTACTTC. Protein: CASSYSNLAGPQETQYF.